This TCR beta chain is drawn from a study of memory CD4+ T cells and cytomegalovirus serostatus. Germline CDR1 reads SGHNT; CDR2 reads YENEEA. V was trimmed by 3 bases and J by 4 bases, leaving 7 bases between them. The CDR3 runs to 13 residues. The sort gate was single viable CD3+CD4+CD8-CD45RO+ cells for memory CD4+ T cells. Repertoires were generated with immunoSEQ multiplex PCR, while TCRdb's copy carries only in-frame clones and drops some. This sample carries tens of thousands of clones, nearly 80% of them seen once, and the ten largest clones take 0.6% to 0.95%. The material sequenced was memory CD4+ T cells from blood. The chain carries TRBV11-3 and TRBJ2-1; the D is unclear. This receptor was obtained from an adult in good health and CMV-seronegative. The CDR3 bases are TGTGCCAGCAGCTTGAACCCTTACAATGAGCAGTTCTTC. This encodes CASSLNPYNEQFF.